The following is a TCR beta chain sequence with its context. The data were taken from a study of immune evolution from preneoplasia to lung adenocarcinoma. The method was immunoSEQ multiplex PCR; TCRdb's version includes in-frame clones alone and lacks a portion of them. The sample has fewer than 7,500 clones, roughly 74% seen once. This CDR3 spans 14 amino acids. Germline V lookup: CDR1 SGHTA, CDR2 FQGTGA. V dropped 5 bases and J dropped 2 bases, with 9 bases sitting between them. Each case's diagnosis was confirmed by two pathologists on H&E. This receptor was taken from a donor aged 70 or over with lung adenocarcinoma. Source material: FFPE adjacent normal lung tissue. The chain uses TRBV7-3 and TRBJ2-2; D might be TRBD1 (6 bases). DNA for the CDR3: TGTGCCAGCAGCACACAGGGAAACACCGGGGAGCTGTTTTTT. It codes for CASSTQGNTGELFF.